A single sample gave rise to the 19 T cell receptor beta chains below, sequenced in a study of cytomegalovirus exposure and HLA in healthy donors. PCR used 60 Vbeta primers and 13 Jbeta primers. Assay used: immunoSEQ multiplex PCR; TCRdb lists only in-frame clones, some missing. The sample lists 190,000 or so clones; approximately 80% were seen once. The sequenced sample consisted of PBMCs. The receptors originated from a boy between 10 and 17 years old in good health and CMV-seronegative.

This chain uses TRBV18 with TRBJ2-3; 7 bases line up with TRBD1. The length of the CDR3 is 15 residues. From germline, CDR1 is KGHSH and CDR2 LQKENI. V lost 3 bases and J lost 2; bases outside the gene matches: 5. The CDR3 region is CASSPWDSITDTQYF. The CDR3 nucleotides are TGTGCCAGCTCACCGTGGGACAGTATCACAGATACGCAGTATTTT.

This clone occurred once. The CDR3: CASRLGGGSTEAFF. CDR3 coding DNA: TGTGCCAGCAGGTTAGGAGGTGGGAGCACTGAAGCTTTCTTT. The V call is TRBV5-6, the J call TRBJ1-1; D call uncertain. Looked up from germline, CDR1 is SGHDT and CDR2 is YYEEEE. The CDR3 has 14 residues. V was shortened by 5 bases and J by 4 bases, with 15 bases between the two germline ends. Full variable domain (remainder filled in from reference TRBV5-6 and TRBJ1-1): DAGVTQSPTHLIKTRGQQVTLRCSPKSGHDTVSWYQQALGQGPQFIFQYYEEEERQRGNFPDRFSGHQFPNYSSELNVNALLLGDSALYLCASRLGGGSTEAFFGQGTRLTVV.

The chain has TRBV6-5 and TRBJ1-1; unclear D gene. This CDR3 has 14 amino acids. Germline CDR1 is MNHEY and CDR2 is SVGAGI. V was pared by 6 bases and J by 2 bases, with 13 bases between. CDR3 residues: CASRLPAVNTEAFF. As DNA, the CDR3 is TGTGCCAGCAGGTTACCGGCGGTCAACACTGAAGCTTTCTTT.

The chain recombines TRBV9 with TRBJ2-1, with 13 bases fitting TRBD2. From germline, CDR1 is SGDLS and CDR2 YYNGEE. CDR3 length: 15 amino acids. With 4 bases clipped from V and 5 bases from J, the junction kept 3 bases outside the gene matches. The CDR3 nucleotides read TGTGCCAGCAGCAAAGGACTAGCGGGAGACAATGAGCAGTTCTTC. This sequence encodes CASSKGLAGDNEQFF.

The chain is built from TRBV9 and TRBJ1-2; a possible D gene is TRBD1 (5 bases). V was trimmed by 4 bases and J by 9 bases, leaving 28 bases between them. CDR1 and CDR2 (germline): SGDLS, YYNGEE. This CDR3 comprises 17 residues. CDR3 DNA: TGTGCCAGCAGCCTAGGCGTCGGGCAGGGTGGGTATGGGAGCTACACCTTC. It codes for CASSLGVGQGGYGSYTF. The entire variable domain, with the rest obtained from reference TRBV9 and TRBJ1-2, is as follows: DSGVTQTPKHLITATGQRVTLRCSPRSGDLSVYWYQQSLDQGLQFLIQYYNGEERAKGNILERFSAQQFPDLHSELNLSSLELGDSALYFCASSLGVGQGGYGSYTFGSGTRLTVV.

The CDR3 is CASSSRTAGGTDTQYF. CDR3 nucleotide sequence: TGCGCCAGCAGCTCCCGGACCGCAGGGGGCACAGATACGCAGTATTTT. This rearrangement joins TRBV5-1 to TRBJ2-3; the D gene is possibly TRBD1 (6 bases). CDR1 and CDR2 (germline): SGHRS, YFSETQ. This CDR3 has 16 residues. V gave up 3 bases and J gave up 1 base, with 15 bases separating them.

The J gene is TRBJ2-5, the V gene TRBV12-5; 7 bases are shared with TRBD1. J gave up 1 base and V 3 bases, and 2 bases lay outside the gene matches. The CDR3 contains 14 residues. Germline CDR1 is LGHNT and CDR2 is FRNRAP. CDR3 nucleotides: TGTGCTAGTGGTTTAACAGGGGTCCAAGAGACCCAGTACTTC. Translating gives CASGLTGVQETQYF.

The V and J genes are TRBV10-3 and TRBJ1-6; a possible D gene is TRBD1 (6 bases). Germline CDR1 reads ENHRY; CDR2 reads SYGVKD. The V end was cut by 8 bases, the J end by 7 bases, with 9 bases between. The CDR3 has 12 residues. The CDR3 bases are TGTGCCATCGGGAGGGGGAATTCACCCCTCCACTTT. Protein: CAIGRGNSPLHF.

The chain links TRBV19 to TRBJ1-1, with a tentative D call TRBD1 (6 bases). The CDR3 spans 15 residues. V shed 4 bases and J shed 0 bases, with 12 bases lying between them. Germline V gene lookup returns CDR1 LNHDA and CDR2 SQIVND (reference sequence). This chain's CDR3 is CASSNTGLVNTEAFF. CDR3 in DNA: TGTGCCAGTAGTAATACAGGGTTAGTGAACACTGAAGCTTTCTTT. The full variable domain, completed using reference TRBV19 and TRBJ1-1, is DGGITQSPKYLFRKEGQNVTLSCEQNLNHDAMYWYRQDPGQGLRLIYYSQIVNDFQKGDIAEGYSVSREKKESFPLTVTSAQKNPTAFYLCASSNTGLVNTEAFFGQGTRLTVV.

This chain joins TRBV28 and TRBJ1-5, with a tentative D call TRBD1 (5 bases). The CDR3 contains 17 residues. Germline V gene sequence: CDR1 MDHEN, CDR2 SYDVKM. V lost 5 bases, J lost 15 bases, and 32 bases lay in between. In DNA form, the CDR3 reads TGTGCCAGCAGTAGAGGTGGGGTGGGGCAGGCCGAAGGCATTGGGCATTTT. Amino acids: CASSRGGVGQAEGIGHF.

This chain links TRBV5-1 with TRBJ2-6; perhaps TRBD1 as D (6 bases). Germline loops: CDR1 SGHRS, CDR2 YFSETQ. V lost 0 bases, J lost 2 bases, and 9 bases lay in between. There are 16 residues in the CDR3. Here the CDR3 reads CASSLDRDAGANVLTF. The DNA for the CDR3 is TGCGCCAGCAGCTTGGACAGGGACGCTGGGGCCAACGTCCTGACTTTC. Looking up the rest from reference TRBV5-1 and TRBJ2-6 gives the full variable domain: KAGVTQTPRYLIKTRGQQVTLSCSPISGHRSVSWYQQTPGQGLQFLFEYFSETQRNKGNFPGRFSGRQFSNSRSEMNVSTLELGDSALYLCASSLDRDAGANVLTFGAGSRLTVL.

CDR3 sequence: CASSLERRQGVYTAFF. The DNA of the CDR3 is TGTGCCAGCAGCTTGGAACGCCGACAGGGGGTATATACGGCTTTCTTT. The rearrangement uses TRBV5-6 and TRBJ1-1, with 9 positions matching TRBD1. Germline CDR1 is SGHDT and CDR2 is YYEEEE. CDR3 length: 16 amino acids. Trimming cost V 0 bases and J 11 bases; bases outside gene matches: 14.

This chain uses TRBV4-1 with TRBJ2-1, with 7 bases fitting TRBD2. This CDR3 has 15 residues. Trimming removed 1 base from V and 5 bases from J; junction bases left unmatched: 5. CDR1 is MGHRA, CDR2 YSYEKL, per germline. The CDR3 DNA is TGCGCCAGCAGCCAAGGGGCTAGCGGCAACAATGAGCAGTTCTTC. It yields the protein CASSQGASGNNEQFF.

The genes are TRBV7-2 and TRBJ2-3; 11 nucleotides align to TRBD2. Germline CDR1 SGHTA, CDR2 FQGNSA. The CDR3 is 16 residues long. The V and J ends lost 4 bases and 2 bases, in that order; junction bases with no gene match: 5. In DNA, the CDR3 is TGTGCCAGCAGCTCGAGACTAGCGGGATCCACAGATACGCAGTATTTT. Its translation is CASSSRLAGSTDTQYF.

About this clone: The identical CDR3 is also encoded by other nucleotide sequences in the sample. The gene calls are TRBV9 and TRBJ1-5; 7 bases match TRBD1. Germline trimming cut 0 bases from V and 3 bases from J; bases unmatched to any gene: 3. CDR1 is SGDLS, CDR2 YYNGEE, per germline. This CDR3 is built from 15 residues. For the CDR3, the DNA is TGTGCCAGCAGCGTAGGGACAGGCCCCAATCAGCCCCAGCATTTT. Protein: CASSVGTGPNQPQHF.

V gene TRBV11-3 combines with J gene TRBJ1-3; TRBD1 might be the D (6 bases). The CDR3 totals 15 residues. Germline loops: CDR1 SGHNT, CDR2 YENEEA. V was trimmed by 4 bases and J by 4 bases, leaving 14 bases between them. DNA of the CDR3: TGTGCCAGCAGCTCATCCGCAGGGGTCGGAAACACCATATATTTT. Its protein product is CASSSSAGVGNTIYF.

The rearrangement joins TRBV19 to TRBJ1-3, with TRBD1 matching 8 bases. This CDR3 region has 15 residues. Germline loops: CDR1 LNHDA, CDR2 SQIVND (reference sequence). V shed 5 bases and J 5 bases; nucleotides not matched to a gene: 8. This CDR3 is CASSFDRGFRNTIYF. The CDR3 DNA reads as TGTGCCAGTAGTTTCGACAGGGGATTTAGAAACACCATATATTTT.

The V and J genes are TRBV7-3 and TRBJ1-1; possible D gene TRBD1, 6 bases. The germline V gene has CDR1 SGHTA and CDR2 FQGTGA. Trimming took off 4 bases at V and 6 bases at J, with 12 bases between the two ends. This CDR3 spans 13 amino acids. The CDR3 DNA sequence: TGTGCCAGCAGCTCAAGGCCAGGGGCTGAAGCTTTCTTT. This gives the protein CASSSRPGAEAFF.

J is TRBJ2-6 and V is TRBV19; 8 bases are a match to TRBD1. V trimming: 7 bases; J trimming: 1 base; junction bases outside the gene matches: 9. The CDR3 runs to 17 residues. CDR1 is LNHDA and CDR2 is SQIVND in the germline V gene (reference sequence). CDR3 sequence: CASTADRVGSGANVLTF. For the CDR3, the DNA is TGTGCCAGTACCGCGGACAGGGTCGGATCTGGGGCCAACGTCCTGACTTTC.